The entry that follows covers one T cell receptor beta chain sequence. Its matching antigen is unknown. The CDR3 is 17 residues long. Germline V gene sequence: CDR1 LGHNA, CDR2 YSLEER. V shed 0 bases and J shed 0 bases, with 12 bases lying between them. This sample is drawn from a study of T cell responses to AZD1222 COVID-19 vaccine. Measured with immunoSEQ multiplex PCR; TCRdb has only the in-frame clones, and not every one. The sample has about 94,000 clones; 85% are singletons. Study results and limitations: Two AZD1222 doses significantly raised spike-specific TCR breadth and depth over controls. Repertoires were collected only later (after the peak T cell response had occurred). Vaccine-related CD4 TCRs covered spike, predominating at 160-218 and 743-854. The study reported that nearly half of spike-specific TCRs target unmutated variant regions.

Specimen: peripheral blood, collected 28 days after the second AZD1222 dose. This receptor was obtained from an adult who received the AZD1222 COVID-19 vaccine. This sequence joins TRBV4-3 and TRBJ2-1, with a tentative D call TRBD2 (6 bases). The CDR3 spells CASSQDRRGLSYNEQFF. The CDR3 DNA is TGCGCCAGCAGCCAAGATCGCCGGGGACTCTCCTACAATGAGCAGTTCTTC.